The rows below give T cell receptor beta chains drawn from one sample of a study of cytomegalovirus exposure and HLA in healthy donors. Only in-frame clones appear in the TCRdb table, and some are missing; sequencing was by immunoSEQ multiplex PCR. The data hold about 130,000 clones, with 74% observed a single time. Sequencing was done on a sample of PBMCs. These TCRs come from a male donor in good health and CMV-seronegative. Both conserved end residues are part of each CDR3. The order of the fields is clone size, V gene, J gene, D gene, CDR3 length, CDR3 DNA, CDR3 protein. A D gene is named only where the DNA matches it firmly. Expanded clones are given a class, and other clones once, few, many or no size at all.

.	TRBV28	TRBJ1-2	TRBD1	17	TGTGCCAGCAGATCCCCCGGGACAGGGGGCGTCCGGTATGGCTACACCTTC	CASRSPGTGGVRYGYTF
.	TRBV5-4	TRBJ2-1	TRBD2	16	TGTGCCAGCACGATAGCGGGGGGGCGGGGCTACAATGAGCAGTTCTTC	CASTIAGGRGYNEQFF
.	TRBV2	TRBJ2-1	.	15	TGTGCCAGCAAAAAGGTGGCGCAGGGGGGAAATGAGCAGTTCTTC	CASKKVAQGGNEQFF
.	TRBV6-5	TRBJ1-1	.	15	TGTGCCAGCAGTTACTCGACAGTCTCGAGCACTGAAGCTTTCTTT	CASSYSTVSSTEAFF
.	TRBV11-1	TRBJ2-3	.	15	TGTGCCAGCAGCTTAAGCGGGTCTTCCACAGATACGCAGTATTTT	CASSLSGSSTDTQYF
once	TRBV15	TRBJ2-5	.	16	TGTGCCACCGTACCCCCTAAGGGAGGATCGAGAGAGACCCAGTACTTC	CATVPPKGGSRETQYF
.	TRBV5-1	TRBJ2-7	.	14	TGCGCCAGCAGCTCCGGTGGTGGAGGTAACGAGCAGTACTTC	CASSSGGGGNEQYF
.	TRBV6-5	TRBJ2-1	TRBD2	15	TGTGCCAGCAGTTACGTAGCGGGGGGTTATAATGAGCAGTTCTTC	CASSYVAGGYNEQFF
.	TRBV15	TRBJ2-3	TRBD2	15	TGTGCCACCAGCGTCCTAGCGGGGGGGACAGATACGCAGTATTTT	CATSVLAGGTDTQYF
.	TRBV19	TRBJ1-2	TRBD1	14	TGTGCCAGTACTCGGGACAGGGGGAACTATGGCTACACCTTC	CASTRDRGNYGYTF
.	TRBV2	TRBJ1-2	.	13	TGTGCCAGCAGTGAGGGGGCCTCCCCTGGTTACACCTTC	CASSEGASPGYTF
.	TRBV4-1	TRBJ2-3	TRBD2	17	TGCGCCAGCAGCCATGCTTGGACTAGCGGGGGACAAGATACGCAGTATTTT	CASSHAWTSGGQDTQYF
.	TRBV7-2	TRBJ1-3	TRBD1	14	TGTGCCAGCAGCGTTCAGGGGGGTGGAAACACCATATATTTT	CASSVQGGGNTIYF
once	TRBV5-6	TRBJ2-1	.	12	TGTGCCAGCAGCGCGACTAGTGTTGAGCAGTTCTTC	CASSATSVEQFF
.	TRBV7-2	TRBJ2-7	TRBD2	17	TGTGCCAGCAGCTTAGAGGCAGCGGGGACCCTAAGAGAAGAGCAGTACTTC	CASSLEAAGTLREEQYF
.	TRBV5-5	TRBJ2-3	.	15	TGTGCCAGCAGCTTGCCAGGGGCCGTGGCAGATACGCAGTATTTT	CASSLPGAVADTQYF
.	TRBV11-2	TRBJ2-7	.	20	TGTGCCAGCAGCTTAGATTTGCCATTTTGGACAGCCAACGGACTGACAGAGCAGTACTTC	CASSLDLPFWTANGLTEQYF
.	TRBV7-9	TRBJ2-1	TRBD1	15	TGTGCCAGCAGCCCCTCTCAGGGGGCATTGGGTGAGCAGTTCTTC	CASSPSQGALGEQFF
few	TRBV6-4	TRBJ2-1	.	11	TGTGCCCGTCCGAAGGGAGAGGAGCAGTTCTTC	CARPKGEEQFF
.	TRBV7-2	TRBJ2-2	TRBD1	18	TGTGCCAGCAGCTTAGTCCGGATACAGGGGGCTAAGGCCGGGGAGCTGTTTTTT	CASSLVRIQGAKAGELFF
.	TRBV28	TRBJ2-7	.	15	TGTGCCAGCAGTTCCCAAGGGGGTACCAACTACGAGCAGTACTTC	CASSSQGGTNYEQYF
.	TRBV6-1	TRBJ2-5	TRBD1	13	TGTGCCACCACCCCAGGGGGTTGGGAGACCCAGTACTTC	CATTPGGWETQYF
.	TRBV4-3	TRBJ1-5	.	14	TGCGCCAGCAGCCAAAACAGGGTTTATCAGCCCCAGCATTTT	CASSQNRVYQPQHF
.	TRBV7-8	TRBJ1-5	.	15	TGTGCCAGCAGCTTAGCGCAGGGGCCGGGTCAGCCCCAGCATTTT	CASSLAQGPGQPQHF
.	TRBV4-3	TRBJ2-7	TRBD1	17	TGCGCCAGCAGCCAAGAATCTGCAGGGGGCAATTTCTACGAGCAGTACTTC	CASSQESAGGNFYEQYF
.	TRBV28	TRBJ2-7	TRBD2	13	TGTGCCAGCAGTTTGGTCGGGAGGAACGAGCAGTACTTC	CASSLVGRNEQYF
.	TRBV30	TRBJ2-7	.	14	TGTGCCTGGAGACCAGGCAGATTCTCCTACGAGCAGTACTTC	CAWRPGRFSYEQYF
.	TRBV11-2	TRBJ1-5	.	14	TGTGCCAGCAGCCCGGGACAACGCAATCAGCCCCAGCATTTT	CASSPGQRNQPQHF
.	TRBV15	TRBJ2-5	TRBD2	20	TGTGCCACCAGCAGAGATGGGGTATATTTCGGGACTAGCAGGCCAGAGACCCAGTACTTC	CATSRDGVYFGTSRPETQYF
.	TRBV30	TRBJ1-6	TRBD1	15	TGTGCCTGGAGGCTCCACGGGACAGCGAATTCACCCCTCCACTTT	CAWRLHGTANSPLHF
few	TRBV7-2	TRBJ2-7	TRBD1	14	TGTGCCAGCAGCTTAGGGACAGGGGCCTACGAGCAGTACTTC	CASSLGTGAYEQYF
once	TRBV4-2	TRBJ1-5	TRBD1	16	TGTGCCAGCAGCCAAGGTGGACAGGGCTCCAATCAGCCCCAGCATTTT	CASSQGGQGSNQPQHF
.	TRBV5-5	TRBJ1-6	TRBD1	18	TGTGCCAGCAGCTCGACAGGGGTCAGGAGCTCCTATAATTCACCCCTCCACTTT	CASSSTGVRSSYNSPLHF